The subject of this entry is one T cell receptor beta chain. The data were produced by immunoSEQ multiplex PCR, yet TCRdb's version contains in-frame clones alone and is incomplete. The sample includes over 400,000 clones, around 96% seen only once; the top ten take about 0.068%. The data originate from a study of shared clonotypes between healthy human individuals. Source material: naive CD4+ T cells sorted from blood. Subset indicated: CD45RA+ positively selected. The TCR sequence derives from a woman aged 25 to 39 in good health.

The CDR3 region has the DNA TGTGCCAGCAGCCTCACTCTAGCGGGAAAAAACATTCAGTACTTC. Its protein is CASSLTLAGKNIQYF. The chain employs TRBV28 and TRBJ2-4; 9 bases map to TRBD2. From germline, CDR1 is MDHEN and CDR2 SYDVKM. After removal of 6 bases from V and 4 bases from J, the junction contained 7 bases not matched to a gene. The CDR3 is 15 amino acids.